This passage covers 23 T cell receptor beta chains from one sample sequenced in a study of blood T cell repertoires in COVID-19. The method was immunoSEQ multiplex PCR; TCRdb's version includes in-frame clones alone and lacks a portion of them. Of some 180,000 clones in the sample, around 85% were seen once. The source material was peripheral blood. Source of these receptors: a woman over 75 with COVID-19, enrolled during active disease.

V usage is TRBV5-1 and J usage is TRBJ1-1, with 7 bases matching TRBD1. The CDR3 loop spans 14 amino acids. In germline, CDR1 is SGHRS, CDR2 YFSETQ. Unmatched junction bases numbered 5, after V lost 5 bases and J lost 1 base. For the CDR3, the DNA is TGCGCCAGCAGACCGACAGGGAGGAACACTGAAGCTTTCTTT. Residues: CASRPTGRNTEAFF.

The rearrangement uses TRBV5-1 and TRBJ1-2; TRBD1 agrees at 9 bases. Germline CDR1 reads SGHRS; CDR2 reads YFSETQ. CDR3 length equals 15 residues. V lost 0 bases, J lost 6 bases, and 6 bases stayed unmatched. As DNA, the CDR3 is TGCGCCAGCAGCTTGGCCCCGGACAGGGGCGATGGCTACACCTTC. Translating it yields CASSLAPDRGDGYTF.

This chain links TRBV15 with TRBJ1-1; the D is unclear. V dropped 4 bases and J dropped 1 base, with 10 bases sitting between them. Germline CDR1 reads LNHNV; CDR2 reads YYDKDF (reference sequence). The CDR3 totals 14 residues. The CDR3 here is CATSIGGQNTEAFF. As DNA, the CDR3 is TGTGCCACCAGCATTGGAGGGCAGAACACTGAAGCTTTCTTT.

V and J are TRBV6-5 and TRBJ2-7, with D perhaps TRBD1 (5 bases). The CDR3 length is 13 residues. Germline V gene sequence: CDR1 MNHEY, CDR2 SVGAGI. Trimming cost V 2 bases and J 6 bases, with 11 bases left between them. The CDR3 coding sequence is TGTGCCAGCAGTTACAGAGTGGGGCCCGAGCAGTACTTC. It codes for CASSYRVGPEQYF.

The chain carries TRBV11-2 and TRBJ2-5, with a weak D call TRBD2 (5 bases). Between the trimmed V and J ends, which lost 5 bases and 4 bases, there was a span of 14 bases. CDR1 is SGHAT, CDR2 FQNNGV, per germline. There are 14 residues in the CDR3. CDR3 protein: CASSRHLRGETQYF. CDR3 in DNA: TGTGCCAGCAGCCGCCACCTACGGGGAGAGACCCAGTACTTC.

CDR3 in amino acids: CASGSLQGGGGYTF. The DNA for the CDR3 is TGTGCTAGTGGTTCCTTACAGGGGGGCGGAGGCTACACCTTC. The gene calls are TRBV12-5 and TRBJ1-2; 8 nucleotides match TRBD1. There are 14 residues in the CDR3. The V segment lost 4 bases and the J segment 8 bases; nucleotides outside the gene matches: 9. From germline, CDR1 is LGHNT and CDR2 FRNRAP.

J is TRBJ2-4 and V is TRBV19, with 7 bases matching TRBD2. The CDR3 runs 14 residues. Unmatched junction bases numbered 14, after V lost 9 bases and J lost 9 bases. Germline assignment: CDR1 LNHDA and CDR2 SQIVND (reference sequence). Written as DNA, the CDR3 is TGTGCCAGCACGATCGCGGGAGTGTTGGGCATTCAGTACTTC. Translated, it gives CASTIAGVLGIQYF.

The chain combines TRBV28 with TRBJ2-6; 9 bases map to TRBD1. CDR1 is MDHEN and CDR2 is SYDVKM in the germline V gene. This CDR3 contains 15 residues. J was trimmed by 0 bases and V by 6 bases; bases with no gene match: 0. The CDR3 DNA sequence: TGTGCCAGCAGGACAGGGGGCTCTGGGGCCAACGTCCTGACTTTC. It codes for CASRTGGSGANVLTF.

J is TRBJ2-1 and V is TRBV4-1; the match to TRBD2 covers 14 bases. The V gene's germline CDR1 is MGHRA and CDR2 YSYEKL. Trimming cost V 2 bases and J 14 bases; bases outside gene matches: 8. The CDR3 loop spans 15 amino acids. The CDR3 nucleotides are TGCGCCAGCAGCCAAACCGGGACTAGCGGGAGTAGGAAGTTCTTC. Residues: CASSQTGTSGSRKFF.

This clone is a singleton in its sample. The chain links TRBV11-2 to TRBJ2-7; 7 bases fit TRBD1. The CDR3 is 16 residues long. CDR1 and CDR2 from the germline V gene are SGHAT and FQNNGV. Trimming cost V 1 base and J 0 bases; bases outside gene matches: 6. CDR3 residues: CASSLVIGTVSYEQYF. The DNA for the CDR3 is TGTGCCAGCAGCTTAGTGATTGGGACAGTCTCCTACGAGCAGTACTTC.

The chain combines TRBV28 with TRBJ1-2, with 7 nucleotides matching TRBD1. Germline V gene sequence: CDR1 MDHEN, CDR2 SYDVKM. Trimming at V came to 6 bases and at J to 8 bases, leaving 18 bases not matched to a gene. This CDR3 has 16 residues. The CDR3 DNA sequence: TGTGCCAGCAGACCCACGACCCCGGGACAGCTGGGGGGCTACACCTTC. Protein: CASRPTTPGQLGGYTF.

The chain has TRBV6-5 and TRBJ1-1, with no clear D. The CDR3 covers 14 residues. V lost 6 bases and J lost 2, with 13 bases in between. Germline CDR1 and CDR2: MNHEY and SVGAGI. In DNA form, the CDR3 reads TGTGCCAGCAGCTCGCCGGGGAGTAACACTGAAGCTTTCTTT. Residues: CASSSPGSNTEAFF.

This clone has only one observation. The gene calls are TRBV5-1 and TRBJ2-1; the D is unclear. CDR1 is SGHRS, CDR2 YFSETQ, per germline. There are 14 residues in the CDR3. V lost 0 bases, J lost 7 bases, and 11 bases lay in between. CDR3: CASSLEAERNEQFF. The DNA of the CDR3 is TGCGCCAGCAGCTTGGAGGCAGAGAGGAATGAGCAGTTCTTC.

The chain links TRBV28 to TRBJ2-1; TRBD2 aligns across 9 bases. With V trimmed by 3 bases and J by 9 bases, 6 bases remained unmatched. Germline V gene lookup returns CDR1 MDHEN and CDR2 SYDVKM. The CDR3 is made up of 14 amino acids. The CDR3 region is CASSFGGLAIEQFF. In DNA form, the CDR3 reads TGTGCCAGCAGTTTCGGGGGACTAGCCATTGAGCAGTTCTTC.

The chain links TRBV5-1 to TRBJ1-4; D is unclear. Per germline, CDR1 SGHRS and CDR2 YFSETQ. V lost 2 bases to trimming and J lost 6 bases, with 11 bases between them. The CDR3 sequence is 14 residues long. The chain's CDR3 is CASSLGAGYEKLFF. Here the CDR3 DNA reads TGCGCCAGCAGCTTAGGCGCGGGGTATGAAAAACTGTTTTTT.

The V and J genes are TRBV28 and TRBJ1-1; possible D gene TRBD1, 5 bases. Trimming took 3 bases from V and 7 from J, leaving 21 bases between them. CDR1 is MDHEN, CDR2 SYDVKM, per germline. The CDR3 consists of 16 residues. The CDR3 here is CASSFRRGGTLHEAFF. The CDR3 DNA sequence: TGTGCCAGCAGTTTTAGAAGGGGAGGTACCCTGCATGAAGCTTTCTTT.

This rearrangement joins TRBV9 to TRBJ2-7; D is ambiguous. The CDR3 has 14 amino acids. CDR1 is SGDLS and CDR2 is YYNGEE in the germline V gene. V was clipped by 4 bases and J by 9 bases, with 20 bases between them. CDR3 loop: CASSPRGRIPVQYF. Here the CDR3 DNA reads TGTGCCAGCAGCCCACGTGGTCGTATTCCGGTGCAGTACTTC.

The CDR3 loop is CASSIDTFQGSEAFF. CDR3 nucleotides: TGTGCCAGTAGTATAGATACTTTTCAGGGGTCTGAAGCTTTCTTT. The chain combines TRBV19 with TRBJ1-1, with D possibly matching TRBD1 (6 bases). Germline V gene sequence: CDR1 LNHDA, CDR2 SQIVND (reference sequence). The CDR3 is 15 amino acids. Trimming pared 0 bases from V and 6 bases from J, leaving 14 bases between.

The chain has TRBV4-1 and TRBJ1-1, with D perhaps matching TRBD1 (5 bases). The V gene lost 5 bases and the J gene lost 0 bases, with 10 bases spanning the gap. CDR3 size: 14 residues. The germline V gene encodes CDR1 MGHRA and CDR2 YSYEKL. The DNA for the CDR3 is TGCGCCAGCAGCTCTACGACAGTGAACACTGAAGCTTTCTTT. Encoded protein: CASSSTTVNTEAFF.

The CDR3 spells CASRLTGIPSYEQYF. The DNA of the CDR3 is TGTGCCAGTAGGTTGACAGGGATCCCTTCCTACGAGCAGTACTTC. The rearrangement uses TRBV19 and TRBJ2-7; TRBD1 aligns across 7 bases. V dropped 6 bases and J dropped 1; count of bases not matched to a gene: 9. The CDR3 spans 15 residues. Germline-derived CDR1 and CDR2 are LNHDA and SQIVND (reference sequence).

This clone was seen only once. The V and J genes are TRBV9 and TRBJ1-2, with 9 bases identical to TRBD1. Germline-derived CDR1 and CDR2 are SGDLS and YYNGEE. The length of the CDR3 is 16 residues. J gave up 5 bases and V 5 bases, and 13 bases lay outside the gene matches. Written as DNA, the CDR3 is TGTGCCAGCAGTTCAGTGGGACAGGGTTTTCCTTATGGCTACACCTTC. It specifies CASSSVGQGFPYGYTF.

The chain joins TRBV14 to TRBJ1-4; D remains unclear. This CDR3 is built from 12 residues. Germline CDR1 and CDR2: SGHDN and FVKESK. Deletions cut 4 bases from V and 7 bases from J, with 7 bases between. For the CDR3, the DNA is TGTGCCAGCAGCCCCTACGGTGAAAAACTGTTTTTT. Encoded protein: CASSPYGEKLFF.

The J gene is TRBJ1-4, the V gene TRBV6-4; 11 bases are shared with TRBD1. Unmatched junction bases numbered 10, after V lost 5 bases and J lost 11 bases. Germline V lookup: CDR1 MRHNA, CDR2 SNTAGT. There are 15 residues in the CDR3. Here the CDR3 reads CASSRTGTGGVKLFF. CDR3 coding DNA: TGTGCCAGCAGTCGAACCGGGACAGGGGGTGTGAAACTGTTTTTT.